This is a list of T cell receptor beta chains from one sample in a study of Ad26.COV2.S vaccination and SARS-CoV-2 variants. Data came from immunoSEQ multiplex PCR; TCRdb stores just in-frame clones and leaves some out. The sample holds some 290,000 clones; over 80% are singletons and the top ten take 2% to 2.5%. The material sequenced was peripheral blood, taken in a trial of Ad26.COV2.S vaccine versus placebo. These receptors all come from a person aged 18-65 years who received the Ad26.COV2.S COVID-19 vaccine or a placebo. The CDR3 runs from the conserved cysteine through the conserved F or W. The order of the fields is V gene, clone size, D gene, J gene, CDR3 protein, CDR3 DNA. The D gene is left open where the match is weak. Clone size is given for some rows only: seen once, a few or many times, or a class if the clone is expanded.

TRBV5-4	-	-	TRBJ2-1	CASSLVSGVSYNEQFF	TGTGCCAGCAGCTTGGTGTCGGGGGTATCCTACAATGAGCAGTTCTTC
TRBV5-1	-	-	TRBJ1-2	CASSLSGSANYGYTF	TGCGCCAGCAGCTTGTCGGGCAGCGCTAACTATGGCTACACCTTC
TRBV2	once	-	TRBJ1-5	CASKEGLNSNQPQHF	TGTGCCAGCAAAGAAGGACTCAATAGCAATCAGCCCCAGCATTTT
TRBV6-2/TRBV6-3	few	-	TRBJ1-2	CASSSTEGYGYTF	TGTGCCAGCAGTTCAACAGAGGGGTATGGCTACACCTTC
TRBV6-6	once	TRBD1	TRBJ1-5	CASVVGQGHQPQHF	TGTGCCAGCGTAGTGGGACAGGGACATCAGCCCCAGCATTTT
TRBV6-5	-	-	TRBJ2-7	CASTPPGLDEQYF	TGTGCCAGCACTCCCCCCGGGTTGGACGAGCAGTACTTC
TRBV18	-	-	TRBJ1-6	CASSPQTGRNNSPLHF	TGTGCCAGCTCACCTCAAACAGGGCGGAATAATTCACCCCTCCACTTT
TRBV6-5	once	TRBD1	TRBJ2-2	CASSYDRDGTGELFF	TGTGCCAGCAGTTACGACAGGGATGGCACCGGGGAGCTGTTTTTT
TRBV30	once	-	TRBJ1-1	CAWSITNKGWTEAFF	TGTGCCTGGAGTATCACGAACAAGGGGTGGACTGAAGCTTTCTTT
TRBV7-3	-	-	TRBJ1-1	CASSPSGTGNTEAFF	TGTGCCAGCAGCCCATCCGGGACGGGGAACACTGAAGCTTTCTTT
TRBV9	-	-	TRBJ2-2	CASSEAGSGTGELFF	TGTGCCAGCAGCGAGGCGGGGTCGGGCACCGGGGAGCTGTTTTTT
TRBV5-1	-	TRBD1	TRBJ2-5	CASSRNGQGSQETQYF	TGCGCCAGCAGCAGGAACGGACAGGGATCCCAAGAGACCCAGTACTTC
TRBV6-5	-	-	TRBJ2-7	CASSLPGPLGQYF	TGTGCCAGCAGCCTTCCCGGACCTCTTGGGCAGTACTTC
TRBV5-4	once	-	TRBJ1-2	CASSFGGGALYGYTF	TGTGCCAGCAGCTTTGGGGGCGGTGCCCTTTATGGCTACACCTTC
TRBV4-1	-	TRBD2	TRBJ2-3	CASSQDGSGGPTDTQYF	TGCGCCAGCAGCCAAGACGGTAGCGGGGGGCCCACAGATACGCAGTATTTT
TRBV5-4	-	-	TRBJ2-3	CASSLSGPGDTDTQYF	TGTGCCAGCAGCTTGTCTGGCCCAGGAGACACAGATACGCAGTATTTT
TRBV6-5	-	TRBD2	TRBJ2-1	CASSSRTRYNEQFF	TGTGCCAGCAGTTCCCGGACTAGATACAATGAGCAGTTCTTC
TRBV11-2	-	-	TRBJ1-6	CASSLATGRNNSPLHF	TGTGCCAGCAGCTTAGCGACAGGCCGCAATAATTCACCCCTCCACTTT
TRBV15	-	TRBD1	TRBJ1-5	CATSRETGDYQPQHF	TGTGCCACCAGCAGAGAGACAGGGGATTACCAGCCCCAGCATTTT
TRBV28	-	-	TRBJ1-5	CASSFRQVHQPQHF	TGTGCCAGCAGTTTTCGACAGGTCCATCAGCCCCAGCATTTT
TRBV18	-	-	TRBJ2-7	CASSRRDVQSYEQYF	TGTGCCAGCTCACGACGGGACGTTCAGTCCTACGAGCAGTACTTC
TRBV10-3	-	-	TRBJ1-4	CAIKGVGEKLFF	TGTGCCATCAAAGGGGTTGGCGAAAAACTGTTTTTT
TRBV5-1	-	TRBD2	TRBJ2-1	CASSKGTSGGGAYNEQFF	TGCGCCAGCAGCAAGGGGACTAGCGGGGGTGGGGCCTACAATGAGCAGTTCTTC
TRBV11-3	-	-	TRBJ1-6	CASSSEPGRGIRTPLHF	TGTGCCAGCAGCTCCGAGCCGGGACGGGGAATTCGGACACCCCTCCACTTT
TRBV27	once	TRBD2	TRBJ2-5	CASSPRIAGGQETQYF	TGTGCCAGCAGTCCCAGGATAGCGGGGGGCCAAGAGACCCAGTACTTC
TRBV19	once	TRBD1	TRBJ1-1	CASTPAGGLKTMNTEAFF	TGTGCCAGTACCCCCGCAGGGGGCCTAAAAACAATGAACACTGAAGCTTTCTTT
TRBV6-6	-	TRBD1	TRBJ1-2	CASNTGQGAYGYTF	TGTGCCAGCAATACGGGACAGGGGGCATATGGCTACACCTTC
TRBV28	-	-	TRBJ1-2	CASSLSLRWATNYGYTF	TGTGCCAGCAGTTTATCTTTGAGGTGGGCAACTAACTATGGCTACACCTTC
TRBV7-6	-	TRBD1	TRBJ2-3	CASSLRTGGVTDTQYF	TGTGCCAGCAGCTTAAGGACAGGGGGTGTCACAGATACGCAGTATTTT
TRBV2	-	-	TRBJ2-3	CASSAFDTDTQYF	TGTGCCAGCAGTGCGTTTGACACAGATACGCAGTATTTT
TRBV6-5	-	-	TRBJ2-2	CASSRQAGELFF	TGTGCCAGCAGTCGACAGGCCGGGGAGCTGTTTTTT
TRBV9	-	TRBD2	TRBJ2-1	CASSALAGAPNEQFF	TGTGCCAGCAGCGCCTTAGCGGGGGCCCCCAATGAGCAGTTCTTC
TRBV7-9	-	-	TRBJ1-4	CASSFLESEKLFF	TGTGCCAGCAGCTTTTTAGAAAGTGAAAAACTGTTTTTT
TRBV19	-	-	TRBJ1-5	CASSIGDVQPQHF	TGTGCCAGTAGTATAGGGGATGTGCAGCCCCAGCATTTT
TRBV19	once	-	TRBJ1-1	CASKGQYNTEAFF	TGTGCCAGTAAAGGACAGTACAACACTGAAGCTTTCTTT
TRBV9	-	-	TRBJ1-2	CASSWGGASYGYTF	TGTGCCAGCAGCTGGGGAGGGGCATCCTATGGCTACACCTTC